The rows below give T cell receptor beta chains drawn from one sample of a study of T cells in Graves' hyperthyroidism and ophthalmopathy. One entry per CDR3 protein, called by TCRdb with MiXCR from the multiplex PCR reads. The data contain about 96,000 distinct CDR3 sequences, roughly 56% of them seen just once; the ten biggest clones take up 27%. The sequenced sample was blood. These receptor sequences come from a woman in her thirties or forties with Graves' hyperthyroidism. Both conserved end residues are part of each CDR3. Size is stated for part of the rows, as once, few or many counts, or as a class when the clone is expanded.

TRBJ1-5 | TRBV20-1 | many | CSGLTEVGSNQPQHF
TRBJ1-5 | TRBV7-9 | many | CASSIGTNYQPQHF
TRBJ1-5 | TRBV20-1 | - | CSARNPSNQPQHF
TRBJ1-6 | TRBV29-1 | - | CSVTGDMDSPLHF
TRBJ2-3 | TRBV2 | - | CASSSEGAGEDTQYF
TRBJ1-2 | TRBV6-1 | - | CASTAAGRGNGYTF
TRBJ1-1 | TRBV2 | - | CASSPPSRNYTEAFF
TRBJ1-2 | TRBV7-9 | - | CASSNGQGGYGYTF
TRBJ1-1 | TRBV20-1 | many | CSASMLSVNTEAFF
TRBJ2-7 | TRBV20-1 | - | CSAGGGTDEQYF
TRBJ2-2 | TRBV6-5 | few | CASSYSLGSGNPKGTGELFF
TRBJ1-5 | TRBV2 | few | CASTKYTQRHQPQHF
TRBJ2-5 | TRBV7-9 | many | CASSLSGQETQYF
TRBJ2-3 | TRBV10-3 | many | CAISAWDREADTQYF
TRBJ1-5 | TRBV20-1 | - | CSARDQGGQPQHF
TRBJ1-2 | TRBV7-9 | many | CASSVDPTDGYTF
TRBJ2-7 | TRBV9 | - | CASRGEGGGIPYEQYF
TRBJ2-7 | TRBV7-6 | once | CASSEAGGSTYEQYF
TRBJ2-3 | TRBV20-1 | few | CSASSAGTDTQYF
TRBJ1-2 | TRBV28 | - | CATGTGSLSSSGYTF
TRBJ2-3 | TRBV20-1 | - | CSVRAGDTDTQYF
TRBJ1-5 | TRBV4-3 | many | CANSRFVGADQPQHF
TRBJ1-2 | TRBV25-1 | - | CASLSHANYGYTF
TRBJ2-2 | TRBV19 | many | CASSMPGALTGELFF